This is a list of T cell receptor beta chains from one sample in a study of shared clonotypes between healthy human individuals. Profiling relied on immunoSEQ multiplex PCR, and the TCRdb table lists in-frame clones only, not all of them. The data show about 680,000 clones, less than 80% seen once. Sequencing was carried out using memory CD4+ T cells sorted from blood. These receptors all come from a woman between 25 and 40 years old in good health. Both conserved end residues are part of each CDR3. Fields, in order: CDR3 protein, V gene, J gene, clone size. For some rows the clone size is stated as once, few or many, or as a class when expanded; others skip it.

CATRGGRAFGGNEQYF	TRBV10-3	TRBJ2-7	NA
CSAREGGYTF	TRBV20-1	TRBJ1-2	NA
CASGRRQGEGSGLYSNQPQHF	TRBV19	TRBJ1-5	NA
CASSMGRNTEAFF	TRBV7-7	TRBJ1-1	NA
CSVEVVYEQYF	TRBV29-1	TRBJ2-7	NA
CASSAPDNAYGYTF	TRBV9	TRBJ1-2	NA
CAIRGSQETQYF	TRBV10-3	TRBJ2-5	once
CASSQQGRDSNQPQHF	TRBV2	TRBJ1-5	few
CASIKDRNGRNIQYF	TRBV2	TRBJ2-4	NA
CAWTLRIASSYNEQFF	TRBV30	TRBJ2-1	NA
CASKRASYNEQFF	TRBV27	TRBJ2-1	once
CASSQSEGTINEQFF	TRBV4-1	TRBJ2-1	NA
CASSYSPLENEQFF	TRBV6-5	TRBJ2-1	NA
CASSLGGTSGTDTQYF	TRBV11-2	TRBJ2-3	once
CASSMSGATNEKLFF	TRBV19	TRBJ1-4	NA
CASSSRRKQGSGANVLTF	TRBV28	TRBJ2-6	NA
CASSLGGSTEAFF	TRBV5-6	TRBJ1-1	once
CASSEVDEKLFF	TRBV2	TRBJ1-4	NA
CASRPLAGVGEQFF	TRBV19	TRBJ2-1	few
CASSSTGTGYNEQFF	TRBV28	TRBJ2-1	NA
CASSEELFSNQPQHF	TRBV2	TRBJ1-5	many
CASSPQTRKGEQYF	TRBV5-1	TRBJ2-7	NA
CASSMRGWNGNTEAFF	TRBV19	TRBJ1-1	few
CASRGPANSNQPQHF	TRBV2	TRBJ1-5	NA
CASTPNFGGNQPQHF	TRBV2	TRBJ1-5	NA
CASSLQGNNEKLFF	TRBV7-9	TRBJ1-4	NA
CASTSSGQGYNEQFF	TRBV2	TRBJ2-1	NA
CASALDGLYEQYF	TRBV11-2	TRBJ2-7	NA
CAISGAASGNTIYF	TRBV10-3	TRBJ1-3	once
CASSYGEGLGTDTQYF	TRBV6-5	TRBJ2-3	NA
CASLAGTANTGELFF	TRBV19	TRBJ2-2	NA
CASTQAQVSDGYTF	TRBV5-1	TRBJ1-2	NA
CASSIQTSGVNEQFF	TRBV5-1	TRBJ2-1	few
CASSLDRVTHEQYF	TRBV18	TRBJ2-7	NA
CASSPGGGDQPQHF	TRBV28	TRBJ1-5	NA
CASSDLSSGRGIYEQYF	TRBV25-1	TRBJ2-7	NA
CASSLLADSSYEQYF	TRBV7-6	TRBJ2-7	NA
CASSSDRAYEQYF	TRBV5-4	TRBJ2-7	NA
CASSADNIEQYF	TRBV5-4	TRBJ2-7	few
CASSQDGTSGRETQYF	TRBV4-2	TRBJ2-5	NA
CSVAERAGANVLTF	TRBV29-1	TRBJ2-6	many
CASSLIKGPLFF	TRBV11-2	TRBJ2-2	NA
CASNSAGGYEQYF	TRBV6-5	TRBJ2-7	NA
CASSSTSGGHNEQFF	TRBV5-1	TRBJ2-1	once
CASSLTPAGIGTEAFF	TRBV7-9	TRBJ1-1	once
CASSYGGNVWEQYF	TRBV6-6	TRBJ2-7	few
CASSGQGPGELFF	TRBV2	TRBJ2-2	NA
CASSLGQDYGYTF	TRBV11-2	TRBJ1-2	NA
CASTVNTGELFF	TRBV28	TRBJ2-2	once
CASSEGANTGELFF	TRBV6-1	TRBJ2-2	NA
CASSLDPGDGTEAFF	TRBV5-1	TRBJ1-1	NA
CASSKEEDRRYQPQHF	TRBV21-1	TRBJ1-5	NA
CAWSAWGGRQEGNEQFF	TRBV30	TRBJ2-1	NA
CASSLLWDSLYTF	TRBV5-1	TRBJ1-2	NA
CSAPSADTQYF	TRBV20-1	TRBJ2-3	few
CASSPGTGGYGANVLTF	TRBV5-6	TRBJ2-6	once
CASSASTGNQPQHF	TRBV9	TRBJ1-5	NA
CAWTSHPGQGANEAFF	TRBV30	TRBJ1-1	NA
CASSADTSLLRGYTF	TRBV9	TRBJ1-2	few